This T cell receptor (beta chain) appears in the sequencing data of a study of cytomegalovirus exposure and HLA in healthy donors. The wider study: Out of roughly 170 million T cells, an earlier analysis found roughly 110 million unique TCR beta sequences in total. The study, taken as a whole, reports: For presence/absence analyses, sequencing depth was assumed to be roughly uniform across donors. Cytomegalovirus-associated TCR beta chains were listed, numbering 150 to 200.

The study ran its PCR with 60 Vbeta and 13 Jbeta primers. Only in-frame clones appear in the TCRdb table, and some are missing; sequencing was by immunoSEQ multiplex PCR. The sample records about 150,000 clones, roughly 80% being singletons. A word on this clone: Antigen: not known.

Germline assignment: CDR1 MNHNY and CDR2 SVGAGI (reference sequence). This CDR3 spans 14 amino acids. V lost 8 bases, J lost 6 bases, and 11 bases stayed unmatched. The chain links TRBV6-6 to TRBJ2-7, with TRBD1 matching over 9 bases. This sequence originates from a woman between 40 and 55 years old in good health and CMV-seronegative. Input material: PBMCs. The CDR3 spells CASGKGGQGLEQYF. CDR3 nucleotides: TGTGCCAGCGGCAAGGGGGGACAGGGCCTCGAGCAGTACTTC.